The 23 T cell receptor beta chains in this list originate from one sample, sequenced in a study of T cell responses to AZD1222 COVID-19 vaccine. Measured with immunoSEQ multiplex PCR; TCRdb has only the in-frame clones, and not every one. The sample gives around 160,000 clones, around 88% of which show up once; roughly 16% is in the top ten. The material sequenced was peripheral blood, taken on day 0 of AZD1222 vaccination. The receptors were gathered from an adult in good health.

The CDR3 region is CASSPYTGTNEKLFF. For the CDR3, the DNA is TGCGCCAGCAGCCCCTACACCGGAACTAATGAAAAACTGTTTTTT. The chain employs TRBV4-3 and TRBJ1-4; D unresolved. Trimming removed 4 bases from V and 1 base from J, with 10 bases in between. CDR1 LGHNA and CDR2 YSLEER come from the germline V gene. This CDR3 has 15 residues.

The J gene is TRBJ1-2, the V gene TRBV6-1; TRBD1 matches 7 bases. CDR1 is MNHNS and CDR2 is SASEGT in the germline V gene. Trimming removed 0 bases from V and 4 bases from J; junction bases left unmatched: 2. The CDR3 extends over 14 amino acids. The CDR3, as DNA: TGTGCCAGCAGTGAAGCCCACAGGGGCTATGGCTACACCTTC. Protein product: CASSEAHRGYGYTF.

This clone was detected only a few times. DNA of the CDR3: TGTGCCAGCAGGGAGACAGGGACCTATGGCTACACCTTC. This sequence encodes CASRETGTYGYTF. The rearrangement uses TRBV2 and TRBJ1-2, with 7 bases lining up with TRBD1. This CDR3 is built from 13 residues. Germline CDR1 and CDR2: SNHLY and FYNNEI. V trimming: 6 bases; J trimming: 4 bases; junction bases outside the gene matches: 5.

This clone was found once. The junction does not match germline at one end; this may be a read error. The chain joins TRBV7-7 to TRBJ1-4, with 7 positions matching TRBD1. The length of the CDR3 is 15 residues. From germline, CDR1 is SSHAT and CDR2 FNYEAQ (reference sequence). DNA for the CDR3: TGTGCTAGCAGCCCCGGGACAGCAACTAATGAAAAACTGTTTTTT. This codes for CASSPGTATNEKLFF. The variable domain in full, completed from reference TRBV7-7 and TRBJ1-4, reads GAGVSQSPRYKVTKRGQDVTLRCDPISSHATLYWYQQALGQGPEFLTYFNYEAQPDKSGLPSDRFSAERPEGSISTLTIQRTEQRDSAMYRCASSPGTATNEKLFFGSGTQLSVL.

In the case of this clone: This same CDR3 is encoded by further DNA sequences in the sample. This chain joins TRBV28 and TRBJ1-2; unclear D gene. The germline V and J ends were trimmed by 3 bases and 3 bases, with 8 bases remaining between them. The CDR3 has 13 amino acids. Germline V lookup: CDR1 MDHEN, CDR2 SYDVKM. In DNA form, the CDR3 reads TGTGCCAGCAGTTTCCTCCGGGACTATGGCTACACCTTC. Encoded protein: CASSFLRDYGYTF.

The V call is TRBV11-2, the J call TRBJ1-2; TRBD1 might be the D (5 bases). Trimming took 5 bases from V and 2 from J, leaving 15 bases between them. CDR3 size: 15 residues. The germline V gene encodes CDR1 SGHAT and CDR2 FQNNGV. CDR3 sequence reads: CASSPRRVPNYGYTF. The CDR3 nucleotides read TGTGCCAGCAGCCCCCGCAGGGTCCCAAACTATGGCTACACCTTC. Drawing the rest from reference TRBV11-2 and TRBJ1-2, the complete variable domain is EAGVAQSPRYKIIEKRQSVAFWCNPISGHATLYWYQQILGQGPKLLIQFQNNGVVDDSQLPKDRFSAERLKGVDSTLKIQPAKLEDSAVYLCASSPRRVPNYGYTFGSGTRLTVV.

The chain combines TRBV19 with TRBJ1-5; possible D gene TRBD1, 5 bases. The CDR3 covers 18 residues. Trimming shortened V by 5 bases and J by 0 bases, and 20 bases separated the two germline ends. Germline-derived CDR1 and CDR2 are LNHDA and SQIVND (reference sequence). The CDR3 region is CASSGDLSVGDSNQPQHF. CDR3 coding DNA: TGTGCCAGTAGTGGGGATTTGAGTGTAGGGGATAGCAATCAGCCCCAGCATTTT.

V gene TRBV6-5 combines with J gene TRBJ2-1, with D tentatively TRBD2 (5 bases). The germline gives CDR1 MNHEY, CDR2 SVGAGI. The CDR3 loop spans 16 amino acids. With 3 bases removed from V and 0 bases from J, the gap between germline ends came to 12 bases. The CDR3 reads CASSYILGSSYNEQFF. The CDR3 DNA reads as TGTGCCAGCAGTTATATTTTGGGGAGCTCCTACAATGAGCAGTTCTTC.

The CDR3 here is CASSPPGRVPGEAFF. The CDR3 DNA reads as TGTGCCAGCAGTCCCCCAGGCAGGGTTCCGGGTGAAGCTTTCTTT. The chain combines TRBV27 with TRBJ1-1, with D possibly TRBD1 on 5 matching bases. Germline loops: CDR1 MNHEY, CDR2 SMNVEV (reference sequence). Between the trimmed V and J ends, which lost 5 bases and 7 bases, there was a span of 20 bases. CDR3 length: 15 residues.

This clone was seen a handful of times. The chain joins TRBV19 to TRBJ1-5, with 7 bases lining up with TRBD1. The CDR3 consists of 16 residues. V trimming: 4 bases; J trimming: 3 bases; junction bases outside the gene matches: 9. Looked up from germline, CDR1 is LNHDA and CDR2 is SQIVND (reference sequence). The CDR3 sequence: CASSRGQNWINQPQHF. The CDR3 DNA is TGTGCCAGTAGTAGGGGACAGAACTGGATCAATCAGCCCCAGCATTTT.

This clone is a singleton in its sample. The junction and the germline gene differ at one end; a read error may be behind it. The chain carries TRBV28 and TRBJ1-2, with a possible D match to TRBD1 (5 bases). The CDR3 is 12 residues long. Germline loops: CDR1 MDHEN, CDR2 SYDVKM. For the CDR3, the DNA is TGTGCCAGCAGTCTACTTGTGGGGGGTACCCACTTC. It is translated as CASSLLVGGTHF.

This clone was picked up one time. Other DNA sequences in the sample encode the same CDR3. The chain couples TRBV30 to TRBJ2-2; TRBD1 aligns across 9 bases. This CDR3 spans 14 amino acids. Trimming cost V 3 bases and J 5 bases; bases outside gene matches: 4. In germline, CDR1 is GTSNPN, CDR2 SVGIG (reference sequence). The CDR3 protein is CAWRGQGGTGELFF. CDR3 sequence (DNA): TGTGCCTGGAGGGGACAGGGAGGGACCGGGGAGCTGTTTTTT.

Here the CDR3 DNA reads TGTGCCAGCAGCTCCCATCCCGGGGGCGAGCAGTACTTC. It encodes CASSSHPGGEQYF. This rearrangement joins TRBV9 to TRBJ2-7, with D perhaps TRBD2 (6 bases). Germline V gene sequence: CDR1 SGDLS, CDR2 YYNGEE. The CDR3 runs to 13 residues. V lost 4 bases and J 6 bases, leaving 14 bases between the germline ends.

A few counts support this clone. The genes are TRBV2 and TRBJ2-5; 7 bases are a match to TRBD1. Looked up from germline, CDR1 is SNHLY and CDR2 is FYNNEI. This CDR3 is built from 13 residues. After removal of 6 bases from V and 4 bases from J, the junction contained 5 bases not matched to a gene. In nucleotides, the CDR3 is TGTGCCAGCAGCGGACAGGACCGAGAGACCCAGTACTTC. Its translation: CASSGQDRETQYF.

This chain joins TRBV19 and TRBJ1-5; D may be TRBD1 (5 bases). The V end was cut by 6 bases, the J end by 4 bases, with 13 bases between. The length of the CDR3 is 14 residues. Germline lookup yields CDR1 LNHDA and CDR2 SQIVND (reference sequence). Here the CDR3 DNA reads TGTGCCAGTAGCCCCCGGGGGGGGAATCAGCCCCAGCATTTT. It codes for CASSPRGGNQPQHF.

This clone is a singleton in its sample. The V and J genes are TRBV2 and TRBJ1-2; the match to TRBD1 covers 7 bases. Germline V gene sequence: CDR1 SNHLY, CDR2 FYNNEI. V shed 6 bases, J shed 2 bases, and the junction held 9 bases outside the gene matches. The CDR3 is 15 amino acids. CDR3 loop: CASSGTGVANYGYTF. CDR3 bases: TGTGCCAGCAGCGGCACAGGGGTCGCGAACTATGGCTACACCTTC.

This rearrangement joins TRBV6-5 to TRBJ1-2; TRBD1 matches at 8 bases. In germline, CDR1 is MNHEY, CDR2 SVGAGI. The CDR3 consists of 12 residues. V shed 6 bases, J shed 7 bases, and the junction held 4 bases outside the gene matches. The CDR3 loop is CASRDRVAGYTF. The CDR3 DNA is TGTGCCAGCAGGGACAGGGTCGCTGGCTACACCTTC.

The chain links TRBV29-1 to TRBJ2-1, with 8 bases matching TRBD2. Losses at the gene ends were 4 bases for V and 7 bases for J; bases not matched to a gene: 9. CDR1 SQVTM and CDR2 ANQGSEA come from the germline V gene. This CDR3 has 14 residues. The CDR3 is CSVALGGAPNEQFF. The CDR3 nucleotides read TGCAGCGTTGCGCTCGGGGGGGCCCCAAATGAGCAGTTCTTC.

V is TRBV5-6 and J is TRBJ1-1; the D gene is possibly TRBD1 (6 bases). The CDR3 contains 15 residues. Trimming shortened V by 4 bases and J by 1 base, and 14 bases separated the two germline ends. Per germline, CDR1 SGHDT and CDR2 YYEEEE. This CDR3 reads CASSAATRGNTEAFF. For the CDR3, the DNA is TGTGCCAGCAGCGCTGCCACCAGGGGGAACACTGAAGCTTTCTTT.

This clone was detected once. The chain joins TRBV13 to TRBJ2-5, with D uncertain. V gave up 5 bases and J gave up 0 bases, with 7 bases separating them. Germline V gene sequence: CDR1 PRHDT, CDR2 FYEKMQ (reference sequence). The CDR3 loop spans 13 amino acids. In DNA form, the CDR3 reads TGTGCCAGCAGCGCCCTCTACCAAGAGACCCAGTACTTC. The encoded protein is CASSALYQETQYF.

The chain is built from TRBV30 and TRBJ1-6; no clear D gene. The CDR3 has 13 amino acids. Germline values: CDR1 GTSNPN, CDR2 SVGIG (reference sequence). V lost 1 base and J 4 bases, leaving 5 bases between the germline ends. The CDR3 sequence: CAWSAEYNSPLHF. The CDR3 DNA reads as TGTGCCTGGAGTGCAGAGTATAATTCACCCCTCCACTTT.

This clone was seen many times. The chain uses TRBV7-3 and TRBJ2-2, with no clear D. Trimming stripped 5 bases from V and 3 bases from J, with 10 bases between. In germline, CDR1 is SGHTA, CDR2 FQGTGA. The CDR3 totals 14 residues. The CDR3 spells CASSPNSHTGELFF. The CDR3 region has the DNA TGTGCCAGCAGCCCGAACTCTCACACCGGGGAGCTGTTTTTT.

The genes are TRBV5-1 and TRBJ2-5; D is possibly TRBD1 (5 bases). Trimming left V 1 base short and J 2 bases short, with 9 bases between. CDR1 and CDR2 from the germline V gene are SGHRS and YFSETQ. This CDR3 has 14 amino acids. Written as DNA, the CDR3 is TGCGCCAGCAGCTTGTCGACAGCACAAGAGACCCAGTACTTC. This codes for CASSLSTAQETQYF.